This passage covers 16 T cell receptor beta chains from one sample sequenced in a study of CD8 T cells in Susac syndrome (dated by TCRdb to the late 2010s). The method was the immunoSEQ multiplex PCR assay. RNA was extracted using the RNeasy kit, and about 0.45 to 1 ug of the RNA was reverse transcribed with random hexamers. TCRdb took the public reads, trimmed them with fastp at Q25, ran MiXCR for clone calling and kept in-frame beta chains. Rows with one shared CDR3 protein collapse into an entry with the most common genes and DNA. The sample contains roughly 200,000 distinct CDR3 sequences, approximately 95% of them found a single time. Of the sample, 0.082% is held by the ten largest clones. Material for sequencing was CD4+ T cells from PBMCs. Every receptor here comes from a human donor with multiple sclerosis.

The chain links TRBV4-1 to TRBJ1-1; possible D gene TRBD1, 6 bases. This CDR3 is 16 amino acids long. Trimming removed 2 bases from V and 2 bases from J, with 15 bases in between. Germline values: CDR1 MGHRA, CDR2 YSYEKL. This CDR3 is CASSQSPLDSNTEAFF. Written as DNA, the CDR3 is TGCGCCAGCAGCCAATCACCCCTGGACAGCAACACTGAAGCTTTCTTT.

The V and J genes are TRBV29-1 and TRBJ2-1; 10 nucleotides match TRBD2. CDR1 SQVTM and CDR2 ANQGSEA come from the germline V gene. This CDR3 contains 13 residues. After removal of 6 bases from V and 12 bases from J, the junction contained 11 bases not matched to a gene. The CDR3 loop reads CSVEPGTSELQFF. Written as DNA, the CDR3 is TGCAGCGTAGAGCCCGGGACTAGCGAATTGCAGTTCTTC.

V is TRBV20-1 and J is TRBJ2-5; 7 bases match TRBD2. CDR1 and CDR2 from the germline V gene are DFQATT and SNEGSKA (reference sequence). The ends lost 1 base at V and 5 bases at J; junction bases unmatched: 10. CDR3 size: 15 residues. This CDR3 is CSARGFRPRGETQYF. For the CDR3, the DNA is TGCAGTGCTAGAGGATTCAGGCCGCGGGGGGAGACCCAGTACTTC.

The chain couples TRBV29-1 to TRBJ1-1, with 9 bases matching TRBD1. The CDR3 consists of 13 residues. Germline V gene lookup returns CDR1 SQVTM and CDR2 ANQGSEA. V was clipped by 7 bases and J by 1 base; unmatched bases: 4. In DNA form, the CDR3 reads TGCAGCGCCAGGGACAGGGAGAACACTGAAGCTTTCTTT. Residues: CSARDRENTEAFF. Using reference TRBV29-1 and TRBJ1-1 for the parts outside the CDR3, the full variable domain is SAVISQKPSRDICQRGTSLTIQCQVDSQVTMMFWYRQQPGQSLTLIATANQGSEATYESGFVIDKFPISRPNLTFSTLTVSNMSPEDSSIYLCSARDRENTEAFFGQGTRLTVV.

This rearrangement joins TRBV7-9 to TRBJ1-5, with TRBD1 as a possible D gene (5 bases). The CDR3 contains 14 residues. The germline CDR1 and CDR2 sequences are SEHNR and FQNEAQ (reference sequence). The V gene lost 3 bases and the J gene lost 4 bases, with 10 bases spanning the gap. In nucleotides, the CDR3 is TGTGCCAGCAGCTTCGAAGGGGTGAATCAGCCCCAGCATTTT. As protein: CASSFEGVNQPQHF.

The CDR3 nucleotides read TGTGCCAGCAGCCAAGACCCCGGGTATGGCTACACCTTC. Translation: CASSQDPGYGYTF. This chain connects TRBV14 to TRBJ1-2; no definite D call. Trimming left V 0 bases short and J 5 bases short, with 7 bases between. Germline values: CDR1 SGHDN, CDR2 FVKESK. The CDR3 has 13 residues.

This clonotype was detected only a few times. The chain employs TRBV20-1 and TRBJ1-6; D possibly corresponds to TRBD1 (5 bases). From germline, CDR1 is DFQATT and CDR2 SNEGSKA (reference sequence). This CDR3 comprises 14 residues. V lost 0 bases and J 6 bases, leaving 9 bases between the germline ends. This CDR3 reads CSARDQGTNSPLHF. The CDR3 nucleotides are TGCAGTGCTAGAGATCAGGGCACTAATTCACCCCTCCACTTT.

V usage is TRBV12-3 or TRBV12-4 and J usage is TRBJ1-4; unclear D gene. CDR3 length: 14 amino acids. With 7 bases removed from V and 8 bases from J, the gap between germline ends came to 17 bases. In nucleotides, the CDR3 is TGTGCCAGCACCTCGCGCATAGTTTACGAAAAACTGTTTTTT. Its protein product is CASTSRIVYEKLFF.

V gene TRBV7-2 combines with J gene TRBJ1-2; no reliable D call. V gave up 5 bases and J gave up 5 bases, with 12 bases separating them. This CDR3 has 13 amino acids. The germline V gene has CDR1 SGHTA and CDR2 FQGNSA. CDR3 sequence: CASSTPTLYGYTF. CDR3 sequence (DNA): TGTGCCAGCAGCACCCCGACCCTTTATGGCTACACCTTC.

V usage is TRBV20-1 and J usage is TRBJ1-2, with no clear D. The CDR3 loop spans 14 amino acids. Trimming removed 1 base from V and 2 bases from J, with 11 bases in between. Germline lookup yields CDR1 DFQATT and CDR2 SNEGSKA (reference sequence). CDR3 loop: CSARVKVSNYGYTF. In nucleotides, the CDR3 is TGCAGTGCTAGAGTGAAGGTCTCAAACTATGGCTACACCTTC.

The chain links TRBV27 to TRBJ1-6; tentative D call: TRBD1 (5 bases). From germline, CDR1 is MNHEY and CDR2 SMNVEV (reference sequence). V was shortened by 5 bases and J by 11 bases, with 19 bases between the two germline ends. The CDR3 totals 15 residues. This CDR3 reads CASSPRDASGTPLHF. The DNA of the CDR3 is TGTGCCAGCAGTCCGAGGGACGCGAGCGGGACACCCCTCCACTTT.

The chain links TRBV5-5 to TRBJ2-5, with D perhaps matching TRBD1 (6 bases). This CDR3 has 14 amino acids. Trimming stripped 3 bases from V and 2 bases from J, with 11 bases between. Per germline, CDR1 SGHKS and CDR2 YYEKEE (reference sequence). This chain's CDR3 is CASSWMDSQETQYF. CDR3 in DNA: TGTGCCAGCAGCTGGATGGACAGTCAAGAGACCCAGTACTTC.

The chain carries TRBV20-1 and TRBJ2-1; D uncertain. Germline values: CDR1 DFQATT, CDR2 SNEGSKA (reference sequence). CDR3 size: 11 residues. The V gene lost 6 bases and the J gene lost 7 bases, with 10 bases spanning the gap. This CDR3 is CSAPVGNEQFF. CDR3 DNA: TGCAGTGCCCCAGTTGGAAATGAGCAGTTCTTC.

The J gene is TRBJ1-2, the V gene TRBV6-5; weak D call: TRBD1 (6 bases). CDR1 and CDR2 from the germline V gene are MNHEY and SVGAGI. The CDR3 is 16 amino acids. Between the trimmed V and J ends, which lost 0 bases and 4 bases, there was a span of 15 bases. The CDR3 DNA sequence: TGTGCCAGCAGTTACTCCGGGGGCAGGGTCTCCTATGGCTACACCTTC. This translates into CASSYSGGRVSYGYTF.

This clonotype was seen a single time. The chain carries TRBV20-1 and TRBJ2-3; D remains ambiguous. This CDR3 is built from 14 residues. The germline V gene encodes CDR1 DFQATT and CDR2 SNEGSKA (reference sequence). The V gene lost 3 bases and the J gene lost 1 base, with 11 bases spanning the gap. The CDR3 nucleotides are TGCAGTGCTAGGGGGAAGTCGGGCACAGATACGCAGTATTTT. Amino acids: CSARGKSGTDTQYF.

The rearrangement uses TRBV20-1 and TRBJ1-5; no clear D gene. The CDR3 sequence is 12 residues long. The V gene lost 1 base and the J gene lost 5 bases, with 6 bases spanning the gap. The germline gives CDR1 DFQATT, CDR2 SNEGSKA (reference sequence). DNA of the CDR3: TGCAGTGCTAGAGGTGGGGATCAGCCCCAGCATTTT. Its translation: CSARGGDQPQHF.